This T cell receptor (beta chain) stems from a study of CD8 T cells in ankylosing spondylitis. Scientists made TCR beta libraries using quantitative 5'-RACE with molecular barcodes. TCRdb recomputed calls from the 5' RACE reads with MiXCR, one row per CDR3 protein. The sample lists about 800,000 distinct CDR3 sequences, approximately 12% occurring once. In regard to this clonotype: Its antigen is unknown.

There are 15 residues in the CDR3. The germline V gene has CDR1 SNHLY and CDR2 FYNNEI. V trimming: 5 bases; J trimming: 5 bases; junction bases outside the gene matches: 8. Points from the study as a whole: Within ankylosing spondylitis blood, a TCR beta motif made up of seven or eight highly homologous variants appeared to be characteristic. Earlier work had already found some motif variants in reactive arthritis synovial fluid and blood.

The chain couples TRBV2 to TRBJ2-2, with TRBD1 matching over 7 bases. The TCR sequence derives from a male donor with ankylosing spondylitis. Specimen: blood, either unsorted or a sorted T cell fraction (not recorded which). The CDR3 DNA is TGTGCCAGCAGTAGGGGACAGCAATTAACCGGGGAGCTGTTTTTT. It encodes CASSRGQQLTGELFF.